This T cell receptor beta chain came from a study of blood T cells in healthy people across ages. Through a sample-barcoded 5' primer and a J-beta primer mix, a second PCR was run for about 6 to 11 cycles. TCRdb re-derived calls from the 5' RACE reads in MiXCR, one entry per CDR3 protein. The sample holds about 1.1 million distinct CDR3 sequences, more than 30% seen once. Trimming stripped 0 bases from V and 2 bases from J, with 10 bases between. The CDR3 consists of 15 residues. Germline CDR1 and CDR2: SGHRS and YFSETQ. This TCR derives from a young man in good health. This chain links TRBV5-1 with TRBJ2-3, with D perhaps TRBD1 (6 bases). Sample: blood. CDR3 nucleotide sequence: TGCGCCAGCAGCTTGGAGGACAGTGTCACAGATACGCAGTATTTT. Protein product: CASSLEDSVTDTQYF.